The 19 T cell receptor beta chains below come from one sample, sequenced in a study of T cell clusters in autoimmune cytopenias. TRB was amplified by touch-down multiplex PCR, primer pools A and B combined. After re-calling the multiplex PCR reads, TCRdb lists one entry per CDR3 protein, DNA absent. The sample data list around 3,000 distinct CDR3 sequences. TRB amplification used roughly 250 ng of peripheral blood genomic DNA. The sequenced sample was peripheral blood. The receptors stem from a human donor with an autoimmune cytopenia or autoimmune hepatitis (not recorded which).

This clonotype is labeled large based on frequency. The CDR3 here is CSVDPDRGRETQYF. This chain connects TRBV29-1 to TRBJ2-5; TCRdb's D call, TRBD1, is unchecked because there is no DNA. Germline values: CDR1 SQVTM, CDR2 ANQGSEA. The length of the CDR3 is 14 residues.

This clonotype shows up as medium-sized (0.01 to 0.1%) by frequency. The chain joins TRBV27 to TRBJ1-5; TCRdb's D gene call, TRBD1, goes unchecked for lack of DNA. The germline V gene encodes CDR1 MNHEY and CDR2 SMNVEV (reference sequence). This CDR3 comprises 14 residues. The chain's CDR3 is CASSLSGGNQPQHF.

Measured by frequency, this clonotype is medium-sized (0.01 to 0.1%). The chain recombines TRBV5-6 with TRBJ2-5; TCRdb names TRBD1, which stays unverified in the absence of DNA. The CDR3 consists of 14 residues. The germline gives CDR1 SGHDT, CDR2 YYEEEE. This CDR3 is CASSGRQGKETQYF.

This clonotype is labeled medium-sized (0.01 to 0.1%) based on frequency. The V and J genes are TRBV5-4 and TRBJ1-2. The germline gives CDR1 SGHNT, CDR2 YYREEE (reference sequence). This CDR3 has 14 amino acids. The CDR3 loop reads CASSLRAEVYGYTF.

By frequency, this clonotype is medium-sized (0.01 to 0.1%). The chain is built from TRBV20-1 and TRBJ2-5; the TRBD2 assignment by TCRdb is unverifiable without DNA. Germline values: CDR1 DFQATT, CDR2 SNEGSKA (reference sequence). The length of the CDR3 is 16 residues. The CDR3 sequence: CSARGEAAVRQETQYF.

The chain links TRBV27 to TRBJ1-5; checking the TCRdb D call of TRBD1 is not possible without DNA. In germline, CDR1 is MNHEY, CDR2 SMNVEV (reference sequence). The CDR3 is made up of 15 amino acids. The CDR3 protein is CASSPPGSGYQPQHF.

This chain joins TRBV20-1 and TRBJ2-3; TCRdb reports TRBD2, a call that lacks DNA to check it against. Germline V gene lookup returns CDR1 DFQATT and CDR2 SNEGSKA (reference sequence). The CDR3 contains 16 residues. CDR3 loop: CSARDPGLASLDTQYF.

This chain links TRBV30 with TRBJ2-3; the TRBD1 assignment by TCRdb is unverifiable without DNA. The CDR3 length is 14 residues. The V gene's germline CDR1 is GTSNPN and CDR2 SVGIG (reference sequence). CDR3 loop: CAWSPGFSTDTQYF.

This clonotype is deemed medium-sized by its frequency. The rearrangement uses TRBV27 and TRBJ2-1; TCRdb proposes TRBD2, but this gene call is untestable without DNA. CDR1 is MNHEY, CDR2 SMNVEV, per germline (reference sequence). This CDR3 is 14 amino acids long. CDR3 region: CASRGLAGYNEQFF.

Measured by frequency, this clonotype is medium-sized. V usage is TRBV5-6 and J usage is TRBJ2-1; the D call from TCRdb, TRBD1, cannot be confirmed without DNA. Germline values: CDR1 SGHDT, CDR2 YYEEEE. CDR3 length equals 15 residues. The CDR3 region is CASSVQGATYNEQFF. Drawing the rest from reference TRBV5-6 and TRBJ2-1, the complete variable domain is DAGVTQSPTHLIKTRGQQVTLRCSPKSGHDTVSWYQQALGQGPQFIFQYYEEEERQRGNFPDRFSGHQFPNYSSELNVNALLLGDSALYLCASSVQGATYNEQFFGPGTRLTVL.

This clonotype ranks as medium-sized in terms of frequency. The chain links TRBV27 to TRBJ2-2; TCRdb outputs TRBD1, but without DNA this stays unchecked. This CDR3 is 16 amino acids long. Looked up from germline, CDR1 is MNHEY and CDR2 is SMNVEV (reference sequence). CDR3: CASSTRGAVNTGELFF.

This clonotype counts as medium-sized by frequency. This chain uses TRBV6-2 or TRBV6-3 with TRBJ2-5; TCRdb names TRBD1, which stays unverified in the absence of DNA. Germline assignment: CDR1 MNHEY and CDR2 SVGEGT. This CDR3 contains 14 residues. CDR3 sequence: CASTLTGAEETQYF.

This CDR3 reads CATHSQSTDTQYF. This chain joins TRBV19 and TRBJ2-3. The CDR3 is made up of 13 amino acids. Germline V lookup: CDR1 LNHDA, CDR2 SQIVND (reference sequence).

The rearrangement links TRBV5-4 to TRBJ1-3; there is no DNA to check the TCRdb D call of TRBD1. Germline loops: CDR1 SGHNT, CDR2 YYREEE (reference sequence). The CDR3 has 14 amino acids. The CDR3 spells CASSGTGSGNTIYF.

According to its frequency, this clonotype is medium-sized (0.01 to 0.1%). V usage is TRBV6-1 and J usage is TRBJ2-7; without DNA, the TCRdb call of TRBD1 cannot be checked. The CDR3 loop spans 13 amino acids. Germline V gene lookup returns CDR1 MNHNS and CDR2 SASEGT. This CDR3 reads CASSTTRDYEQYF.

Measured by frequency, this clonotype is medium-sized. The J gene is TRBJ2-1, the V gene TRBV30; TCRdb's D gene call, TRBD2, goes unchecked for lack of DNA. This CDR3 has 12 residues. CDR1 GTSNPN and CDR2 SVGIG come from the germline V gene (reference sequence). The CDR3 loop reads CAWSPSGPPQFF.

The chain has TRBV20-1 and TRBJ1-4; the D gene TCRdb calls, TRBD1, cannot be checked with no DNA. The CDR3 is 14 residues long. From germline, CDR1 is DFQATT and CDR2 SNEGSKA (reference sequence). The CDR3 spells CSAKSTVSGGKLFF.

This chain joins TRBV30 and TRBJ2-5; TCRdb designates TRBD1, a call that cannot be tested without DNA. CDR3 length equals 18 residues. Germline-derived CDR1 and CDR2 are GTSNPN and SVGIG (reference sequence). The CDR3: CASVSFDRIGIRGETQYF.

The chain uses TRBV27 and TRBJ1-2; absent DNA, TCRdb's TRBD1 call cannot be checked. The CDR3 is 13 residues long. The V gene's germline CDR1 is MNHEY and CDR2 SMNVEV (reference sequence). CDR3 amino acids: CASSSRGLDGYTF.